These T cell receptor beta chains were read from a single sample in a study of STAT3 mutations in large granular lymphocyte leukemia. The repertoire was sequenced with immunoSEQ multiplex PCR; TCRdb's copy has only in-frame clones and lacks some. The table has under 20,000 clones, about 90% seen once. Sequenced input: peripheral blood mononuclear cells. These receptors were taken from a man aged 60 to 69 with T-cell large granular lymphocyte leukemia. Some clones in this sample may be carry-over from other donors' samples. CDR3s include the opening cysteine and the closing phenylalanine or tryptophan. The order of the fields is D gene, J gene, clone size, V gene, CDR3 protein, CDR3 DNA. D genes are given only for firm matches. Only some rows state a clone size, as once, few, many or a class for expanded clones.

NA,TRBJ2-7,NA,TRBV6-6,CASSHGAVKYEQYF,TGTGCCAGCAGTCACGGGGCAGTAAAATACGAGCAGTACTTC
NA,TRBJ1-5,NA,TRBV18,CASSPTGRNQPQHF,TGTGCCAGCTCACCGACAGGTCGCAATCAGCCCCAGCATTTT
NA,TRBJ2-2,NA,TRBV5-1,CASSLGVTNTGELFF,TGCGCCAGCAGCTTGGGGGTCACGAACACCGGGGAGCTGTTTTTT
TRBD2,TRBJ2-7,NA,TRBV5-1,CASSLREGYEQYF,TGCGCCAGCAGCTTGAGGGAGGGCTACGAGCAGTACTTC
TRBD2,TRBJ2-7,NA,TRBV7-9,CASSTLAGGPGEQYF,TGTGCCAGCAGCACACTAGCGGGAGGGCCGGGCGAGCAGTACTTC
TRBD2,TRBJ2-1,NA,TRBV28,CASRPPGLAGYNEQFF,TGTGCCAGCAGACCACCGGGACTAGCGGGATACAATGAGCAGTTCTTC
NA,TRBJ2-3,NA,TRBV7-9,CASSRSVSTDTQYF,TGTGCCAGCAGCCGAAGTGTGAGCACAGATACGCAGTATTTT
NA,TRBJ2-7,NA,TRBV2,CASRDASYEQYF,TGTGCCAGCAGGGACGCCTCCTACGAGCAGTACTTC
NA,TRBJ1-2,NA,TRBV4-3,CASSQASTGLGGYTF,TGCGCCAGCAGCCAAGCGTCTACAGGGTTGGGTGGCTACACCTTC
TRBD1,TRBJ2-6,NA,TRBV5-1,CASSLGNGQGVIGANVLTF,TGCGCCAGCAGCTTGGGTAACGGACAGGGGGTAATTGGGGCCAACGTCCTGACTTTC
TRBD1,TRBJ2-1,NA,TRBV6-5,CASSSGTGMVGEQFF,TGTGCCAGCAGTTCCGGGACAGGGATGGTCGGTGAGCAGTTCTTC
NA,TRBJ1-5,once,TRBV30,CAWQDSSNQPQHF,TGTGCCTGGCAGGACAGTAGCAATCAGCCCCAGCATTTT
NA,TRBJ1-2,NA,TRBV2,CASSEEGGYGYTF,TGTGCCAGCAGTGAAGAGGGGGGCTATGGCTACACCTTC
NA,TRBJ1-5,NA,TRBV7-9,CASSLAQVGEPQHF,TGTGCCAGCAGCTTAGCGCAGGTCGGGGAACCCCAGCATTTT
NA,TRBJ2-7,NA,TRBV28,CAKIRDEQYF,TGTGCCAAGATTAGGGACGAGCAGTACTTC
NA,TRBJ1-3,NA,TRBV6-6,CASSLRDTRNTIYF,TGTGCCAGCAGTCTTCGGGACACCCGAAACACCATATATTTT
NA,TRBJ1-5,NA,TRBV10-3,CAISGGTQPQHF,TGTGCCATCAGTGGAGGGACCCAGCCCCAGCATTTT
NA,TRBJ2-2,NA,TRBV7-2,CASSRLAINTGELFF,TGTGCCAGCAGCCGTCTAGCGATCAACACCGGGGAGCTGTTTTTT
TRBD1,TRBJ2-5,once,TRBV5-1,CASSLAGAGGQETQYF,TGCGCCAGCAGCTTGGCCGGGGCAGGGGGCCAGGAGACCCAGTACTTC
TRBD2,TRBJ2-3,NA,TRBV9,CASSHSGTRADTQYF,TGTGCCAGCAGCCATAGCGGGACGAGGGCAGATACGCAGTATTTT
TRBD1,TRBJ1-1,once,TRBV9,CASSVEGADAFRTEAFF,TGTGCCAGCAGCGTAGAGGGGGCGGACGCATTCAGGACTGAAGCTTTCTTT
TRBD1,TRBJ1-1,NA,TRBV7-9,CASSLGRQGRSAFF,TGTGCCAGCAGCTTAGGAAGACAGGGGAGGTCGGCTTTCTTT
TRBD2,TRBJ2-2,once,TRBV7-3,CASSVAGPNTGELFF,TGTGCCAGCAGCGTAGCGGGCCCGAACACCGGGGAGCTGTTTTTT
TRBD1,TRBJ1-2,NA,TRBV4-3,CASSQGQGITNYGYTF,TGCGCCAGCAGCCAAGGACAGGGAATAACTAACTATGGCTACACCTTC
NA,TRBJ1-4,NA,TRBV29-1,CSVEEGSSEKLFF,TGCAGCGTTGAAGAGGGGTCCTCTGAAAAACTGTTTTTT
TRBD1,TRBJ2-7,NA,TRBV10-3,CAISDPGQGTYEQYF,TGTGCCATCAGTGATCCGGGACAGGGGACCTACGAGCAGTACTTC
TRBD1,TRBJ1-1,NA,TRBV13,CASSFRDRLVLNTEAFF,TGTGCCAGCAGCTTCCGGGACAGACTCGTACTGAACACTGAAGCTTTCTTT
TRBD2,TRBJ2-3,NA,TRBV4-3,CASSQRRAGVSDTQYF,TGCGCCAGCAGCCAGCGGAGGGCGGGAGTTAGTGATACGCAGTATTTT
TRBD1,TRBJ1-1,few,TRBV28,CASSSGGSGPKTEAFF,TGTGCCAGCAGTTCAGGGGGGTCAGGCCCCAAGACTGAAGCTTTCTTT
NA,TRBJ1-1,NA,TRBV6-5,CASSPRGNTEAFF,TGTGCCAGCAGCCCGCGGGGGAACACTGAAGCTTTCTTT
NA,TRBJ2-7,NA,TRBV6-1,CASSGIRDHEQYF,TGTGCCAGCAGTGGTATTAGGGACCACGAGCAGTACTTC
NA,TRBJ1-4,NA,TRBV6-5,CASSHPALEKLFF,TGTGCCAGCAGCCACCCTGCTTTAGAAAAACTGTTTTTT
NA,TRBJ2-7,NA,TRBV5-1,CASSLGGTYEQYF,TGCGCCAGCAGCTTGGGAGGCACCTACGAGCAGTACTTC
NA,TRBJ1-5,NA,TRBV28,CASSLGQRDQPQHF,TGTGCCAGCAGTTTGGGGCAGCGGGACCAGCCCCAGCATTTT
TRBD1,TRBJ2-1,NA,TRBV25-1,CASSGGTGAGNEQFF,TGTGCCAGCAGTGGAGGGACAGGGGCAGGCAATGAGCAGTTCTTC
NA,TRBJ2-7,NA,TRBV9,CASSKGWQPSYEQYF,TGTGCCAGCAGTAAGGGGTGGCAGCCCTCCTACGAGCAGTACTTC
NA,TRBJ2-7,NA,TRBV14,CASSRTQGTYEQYF,TGTGCCAGCAGCCGGACCCAGGGGACCTACGAGCAGTACTTC
NA,TRBJ1-4,NA,TRBV5-3,CARSLDSPGEKLFF,TGTGCCAGAAGCTTGGACAGCCCGGGGGAAAAACTGTTTTTT
TRBD2,TRBJ2-4,NA,TRBV7-8,CASSLGPSGGKNIQYF,TGTGCCAGCAGCTTAGGGCCTAGCGGGGGCAAAAACATTCAGTACTTC
TRBD2,TRBJ2-4,NA,TRBV2,CASRTSGNSNIQYF,TGTGCCAGTCGGACTAGCGGAAATTCAAACATTCAGTACTTC
NA,TRBJ2-1,once,TRBV29-1,CSADSGNEQFF,TGCAGTGCGGACAGTGGGAATGAGCAGTTCTTC
NA,TRBJ2-5,NA,TRBV11-2,CASSLDGWGETQYF,TGTGCCAGCAGCTTAGATGGGTGGGGGGAGACCCAGTACTTC
NA,TRBJ1-2,NA,TRBV25-1,CASSESGVGYTF,TGTGCCAGCAGTGAATCTGGGGTTGGCTACACCTTC
TRBD2,TRBJ2-3,NA,TRBV5-1,CASSPAGALRADTQYF,TGCGCCAGCAGCCCCGCGGGAGCCCTACGGGCAGATACGCAGTATTTT
NA,TRBJ2-7,once,TRBV7-9,CASTRTQGSSYEQYF,TGTGCCAGCACCCGAACACAGGGAAGCTCCTACGAGCAGTACTTC
NA,TRBJ2-5,NA,TRBV7-3,CASSLHTGTETQYF,TGTGCCAGCAGCCTTCATACAGGGACGGAGACCCAGTACTTC
TRBD1,TRBJ2-1,NA,TRBV9,CASSVDHRGLDNEQFF,TGTGCCAGCAGCGTAGATCACAGGGGGCTTGACAATGAGCAGTTCTTC
NA,TRBJ1-1,NA,TRBV18,CATQGQANTEAFF,TGTGCCACCCAGGGACAAGCGAACACTGAAGCTTTCTTT
NA,TRBJ1-2,NA,TRBV5-1,CASSLIAVYDGYTF,TGCGCCAGCAGCTTGATCGCTGTGTATGATGGCTACACCTTC
NA,TRBJ1-1,NA,TRBV11-3,CASKVAPNTEAFF,TGTGCCAGCAAGGTGGCTCCGAACACTGAAGCTTTCTTT
TRBD1,TRBJ2-3,NA,TRBV5-1,CASSLLGQGGADTQYF,TGCGCCAGCAGCCTCCTGGGACAGGGAGGGGCAGATACGCAGTATTTT
TRBD2,TRBJ2-3,NA,TRBV6-5,CASSYARREMTDTQYF,TGTGCCAGCAGTTACGCTAGGCGGGAGATGACAGATACGCAGTATTTT
TRBD2,TRBJ2-1,NA,TRBV19,CASSPGTSGRVNEQFF,TGTGCCAGTAGTCCCGGGACTAGCGGGAGGGTCAATGAGCAGTTCTTC